Reported below is one TCR beta chain. Antigen: not known. A read error may produce the germline difference seen at one junction end. There are 14 residues in the CDR3. Looked up from germline, CDR1 is MNHEY and CDR2 is SVGAGI. This specimen belongs to a study of molecular identifiers for immune sequencing clone quantification. On the study more broadly: In replicates, the authors split RNA from roughly 20,000 or 100,000 naive CD8 cells five ways and sequenced four.

Regarding the study as a whole: Clones that exceeded 20 RNA copies held over 99% of effector molecules, yet under 1% in naive cells.

TCRdb re-called the PCR reads with MiXCR, one entry per CDR3 protein. The data contain approximately 500,000 distinct CDR3 sequences, around a fifth of them singletons. The specimen was naive CD8+ T cells from blood, with Jurkat cell RNA spiked in. Subset defined: FACS-sorted CD8+CD4-CCR7+CD45RA+ naive T cells. The chain uses TRBV6-5 and TRBJ2-7, with D perhaps TRBD2 (6 bases). This sequence was found in a human donor in good health. Some libraries in this study had Jurkat cell RNA spiked in. CDR3 in DNA: TGTGCCGGCAGTCCTTTCGTCGGGGGCTACGAGCAGTACTTC. This translates into CAGSPFVGGYEQYF.